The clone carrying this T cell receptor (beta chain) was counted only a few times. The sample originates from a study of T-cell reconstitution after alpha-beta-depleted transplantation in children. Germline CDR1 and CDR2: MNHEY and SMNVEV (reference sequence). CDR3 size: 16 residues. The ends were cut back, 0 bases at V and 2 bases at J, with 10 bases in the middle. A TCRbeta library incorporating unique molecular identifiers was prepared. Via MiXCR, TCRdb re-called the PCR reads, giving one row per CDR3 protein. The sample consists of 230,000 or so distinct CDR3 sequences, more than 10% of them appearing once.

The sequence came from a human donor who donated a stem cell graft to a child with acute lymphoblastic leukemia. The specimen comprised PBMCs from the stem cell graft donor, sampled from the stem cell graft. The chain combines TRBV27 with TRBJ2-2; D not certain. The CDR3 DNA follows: TGTGCCAGCAGTTTATCGTGGGGATTCAACACCGGGGAGCTGTTTTTT. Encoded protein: CASSLSWGFNTGELFF.